This TCR beta chain was captured in a study of blood T cells in healthy people across ages. V gave up 2 bases and J gave up 0 bases, with 15 bases separating them. CDR1 SGHRS and CDR2 YFSETQ come from the germline V gene. This CDR3 spans 17 amino acids. A J-beta primer mix and a sample-barcoded 5' primer were used in a second PCR of roughly 6 to 11 cycles. One entry per CDR3 protein results from TCRdb running MiXCR on the 5' RACE reads. The sample carries 1.5 million or so distinct CDR3 sequences, around two fifths recorded once. The chain employs TRBV5-1 and TRBJ1-3; D call uncertain. The specimen was blood. The sequence came from a woman aged 18-29 years in good health. Here the CDR3 DNA reads TGCGCCAGCAGCTTTGGGATTGGCGGATCCTCTGGAAACACCATATATTTT. Protein product: CASSFGIGGSSGNTIYF.